The 7 T cell receptor beta chains below all came from one sample that was sequenced in a study of T cell repertoires in ileal Crohn's disease. Assay: immunoSEQ multiplex PCR; the TCRdb copy retains only in-frame clones and omits some. The table shows some 30,000 clones, with around 80% occurring only once. Sequences were obtained from ileal tissue. The receptors stem from an adult with Crohn's disease.

The V and J genes are TRBV19 and TRBJ1-1; D perhaps matches TRBD1 (5 bases). The CDR3 runs to 13 residues. The V gene's germline CDR1 is LNHDA and CDR2 SQIVND (reference sequence). Deletions cut 7 bases from V and 3 bases from J, with 12 bases between. In DNA form, the CDR3 reads TGTGCCAGTAAGGAACAGGCGCACACTGAAGCTTTCTTT. Protein sequence: CASKEQAHTEAFF.

This sequence joins TRBV10-3 and TRBJ2-1; D is perhaps TRBD2 (6 bases). Trimming cost V 11 bases and J 6 bases, with 20 bases left between them. Germline CDR1 and CDR2: ENHRY and SYGVKD. The CDR3 has 14 amino acids. The CDR3 region has the DNA TGTGCCGCGGGGATCGAGGCTCGCGGCAATGAGCAGTTCTTC. This codes for CAAGIEARGNEQFF.

The chain recombines TRBV19 with TRBJ2-4, with 8 bases fitting TRBD1. Germline CDR1 LNHDA, CDR2 SQIVND (reference sequence). The CDR3 is 17 residues long. Unmatched junction bases numbered 11, after V lost 3 bases and J lost 4 bases. CDR3 region: CASSMALGDRSKNIQYF. The CDR3 nucleotides are TGTGCCAGTAGTATGGCCCTAGGGGACAGGAGTAAAAACATTCAGTACTTC. Combining the CDR3 with reference TRBV19 and TRBJ2-4 gives the whole variable domain DGGITQSPKYLFRKEGQNVTLSCEQNLNHDAMYWYRQDPGQGLRLIYYSQIVNDFQKGDIAEGYSVSREKKESFPLTVTSAQKNPTAFYLCASSMALGDRSKNIQYFGAGTRLSVL.

This chain uses TRBV4-1 with TRBJ1-1, with unresolved D. Germline assignment: CDR1 MGHRA and CDR2 YSYEKL. The V and J ends lost 1 base and 11 bases respectively, with 11 bases between them. CDR3 size: 12 residues. CDR3 coding DNA: TGCGCCAGCAGCCAAGGCGGGGTCCAGGCTTTCTTT. Protein product: CASSQGGVQAFF.

The J gene is TRBJ2-2, the V gene TRBV7-9; perhaps TRBD2 as D (5 bases). The CDR3 is 14 residues long. V was trimmed by 7 bases and J by 5 bases, leaving 14 bases between them. Per germline, CDR1 SEHNR and CDR2 FQNEAQ (reference sequence). This CDR3 is CASNLGLTTGELFF. The CDR3 DNA reads TGTGCCAGCAACCTAGGACTTACGACCGGGGAGCTGTTTTTT.

This clone appeared a few times. Written as DNA, the CDR3 is TGTGCCAGCAGCTCTGGGGGAGGGCAGACAGATACGCAGTATTTT. As protein: CASSSGGGQTDTQYF. This chain uses TRBV11-2 with TRBJ2-3; the match to TRBD2 covers 7 bases. Unmatched junction bases numbered 7, after V lost 4 bases and J lost 3 bases. The CDR3 spans 15 residues. Per germline, CDR1 SGHAT and CDR2 FQNNGV.

This clone was detected a few times. The V and J genes are TRBV11-3 and TRBJ2-7; D unclear. Trimming pared 2 bases from V and 2 bases from J, leaving 7 bases between. Germline V gene lookup returns CDR1 SGHNT and CDR2 YENEEA. The CDR3 totals 13 residues. Here the CDR3 DNA reads TGTGCCAGCAGCTTACATACTACCTACGAGCAGTACTTC. Protein: CASSLHTTYEQYF.